This T cell receptor (beta chain) was sequenced for a study of vaccination effects on CD4 cells after COVID-19. As regards this clone: Antigen unknown.

The repertoire was sequenced with immunoSEQ multiplex PCR; TCRdb's copy has only in-frame clones and lacks some. The data hold approximately 74,000 clones, with less than 75% observed a single time. The length of the CDR3 is 18 residues. Germline trimming cut 4 bases from V and 6 bases from J; bases unmatched to any gene: 18. Germline V CDR1 and CDR2: SGHNT, YYREEE (reference sequence). The authors isolated CD4+ T cells after less than eleven days of culture. Each participant received a vaccine that was either BNT162b2 or mRNA-1273, given as two doses. The starting material was CD4+ T cells from PBMCs cultured without peptide, obtained after COVID-19 vaccination. The clonotype was recovered from a human donor who received a COVID-19 vaccine. V is TRBV5-4 and J is TRBJ2-3; 9 bases fit TRBD2. This CDR3 is CASSRPRGGGAGSDTQYF. CDR3 DNA sequence: TGTGCCAGCAGCCGACCGCGTGGCGGGGGGGCCGGCTCGGATACGCAGTATTTT.